The next 20 T cell receptor beta chains were all read from a single sample in a study of blood T cell repertoires in COVID-19. Produced via immunoSEQ multiplex PCR; TCRdb's table is partial and in-frame only. The data contain roughly 29,000 clones, 93% of them singletons. The sequencing sample was made of peripheral blood. The receptors come from a woman in her seventies with COVID-19, enrolled during active disease.

The rearrangement links TRBV30 to TRBJ2-7; TRBD1 might be the D (5 bases). V lost 2 bases, J lost 1 base, and 9 bases lay in between. In germline, CDR1 is GTSNPN, CDR2 SVGIG (reference sequence). The length of the CDR3 is 13 residues. The CDR3 loop reads CAWSLGASYEQYF. The CDR3 nucleotides are TGTGCCTGGAGTTTAGGGGCTTCCTACGAGCAGTACTTC.

This clone has a single count. J is TRBJ1-3 and V is TRBV11-2; 7 positions match TRBD1. This CDR3 is 15 amino acids long. J gave up 0 bases and V 5 bases, and 4 bases lay outside the gene matches. Germline V CDR1 and CDR2: SGHAT, FQNNGV. CDR3 in amino acids: CASSGDSHSGNTIYF. The CDR3, as DNA: TGTGCCAGCAGCGGGGACAGCCACTCTGGAAACACCATATATTTT.

This clone was seen just once. V and J are TRBV27 and TRBJ1-6; D gene ambiguous. From germline, CDR1 is MNHEY and CDR2 SMNVEV (reference sequence). The CDR3 runs to 16 residues. Trimming stripped 6 bases from V and 3 bases from J, with 15 bases between. CDR3 loop: CASRGSTLLYNSPLHF. The CDR3 DNA reads as TGTGCCAGCAGGGGCAGCACTTTGCTCTATAATTCACCCCTCCACTTT.

The chain links TRBV7-2 to TRBJ1-3; D remains ambiguous. V gave up 5 bases and J gave up 0 bases, with 11 bases separating them. This CDR3 comprises 15 residues. Germline-derived CDR1 and CDR2 are SGHTA and FQGNSA. The CDR3 bases are TGTGCCAGCAGCCCCTCGTTTTCCTCTGGAAACACCATATATTTT. Translating it yields CASSPSFSSGNTIYF.

The CDR3 protein is CASSPDGLYNQPQHF. The CDR3 DNA is TGTGCCAGCTCACCTGACGGACTTTACAATCAGCCCCAGCATTTT. The V call is TRBV18, the J call TRBJ1-5; no firm D call. V lost 3 bases and J lost 3, with 12 bases in between. Germline values: CDR1 KGHSH, CDR2 LQKENI. This CDR3 has 15 residues.

The gene calls are TRBV5-1 and TRBJ1-2; D is possibly TRBD1 (5 bases). Germline CDR1 SGHRS, CDR2 YFSETQ. The CDR3 has 14 residues. Trimming pared 0 bases from V and 5 bases from J, leaving 11 bases between. CDR3 sequence (DNA): TGCGCCAGCAGCTTGGGAGGCAGGGATTATGGCTACACCTTC. Translating gives CASSLGGRDYGYTF.

This rearrangement joins TRBV11-2 to TRBJ1-2, with 7 positions matching TRBD1. This CDR3 has 17 residues. V lost 5 bases and J lost 1; bases outside the gene matches: 13. CDR1 and CDR2 from the germline V gene are SGHAT and FQNNGV. CDR3 in DNA: TGTGCCAGCAGCCCCACCGGCGGGACAGAGATTAACTATGGCTACACCTTC. Its protein product is CASSPTGGTEINYGYTF.

The chain employs TRBV27 and TRBJ2-2; 7 bases line up with TRBD2. There are 14 residues in the CDR3. Germline CDR1 is MNHEY and CDR2 is SMNVEV (reference sequence). Trimming removed 2 bases from V and 8 bases from J; junction bases left unmatched: 5. CDR3 residues: CASSLAGVVGELFF. Here the CDR3 DNA reads TGTGCCAGCAGTTTAGCGGGAGTAGTAGGGGAGCTGTTTTTT.

This chain connects TRBV5-4 to TRBJ2-1, with TRBD2 matching 7 bases. This CDR3 is 18 amino acids long. Germline V gives CDR1 SGHNT, CDR2 YYREEE (reference sequence). Trimming took 0 bases from V and 0 from J; bases not matched to a gene: 9. In nucleotides, the CDR3 is TGTGCCAGCAGCTTGGGCGGTTTTGGCGGGAGCTCCTACAATGAGCAGTTCTTC. As protein: CASSLGGFGGSSYNEQFF.

The J gene is TRBJ2-2, the V gene TRBV28, with 7 positions matching TRBD2. This CDR3 is 15 amino acids long. V was pared by 3 bases and J by 5 bases, with 6 bases of the junction left unmatched. Germline V CDR1 and CDR2: MDHEN, SYDVKM. CDR3 in amino acids: CASSFRAGETGELFF. Here the CDR3 DNA reads TGTGCCAGCAGTTTTAGGGCGGGAGAGACCGGGGAGCTGTTTTTT.

The genes are TRBV19 and TRBJ2-7; D call uncertain. The CDR3 is 14 residues long. CDR1 LNHDA and CDR2 SQIVND come from the germline V gene (reference sequence). V was cut by 0 bases and J by 2 bases, with 8 bases left in between. The CDR3 DNA reads TGTGCCAGTAGTATAGAATACAGTGCCTACGAGCAGTACTTC. Protein product: CASSIEYSAYEQYF.

This clone was seen just once. V usage is TRBV2 and J usage is TRBJ1-2; D is undetermined. The CDR3 is 12 amino acids. V shed 2 bases and J shed 7 bases, with 8 bases lying between them. Germline CDR1 is SNHLY and CDR2 is FYNNEI. This chain's CDR3 is CASSEQAGGYTF. In DNA, the CDR3 is TGTGCCAGCAGTGAACAGGCTGGTGGCTACACCTTC.

The chain links TRBV19 to TRBJ1-3; TRBD1 is a possible D gene (6 bases). This CDR3 has 16 amino acids. The germline V gene has CDR1 LNHDA and CDR2 SQIVND (reference sequence). V dropped 3 bases and J dropped 0 bases, with 12 bases sitting between them. CDR3 sequence (DNA): TGTGCCAGTAGTATCTACGTGACAGGCTCTGGAAACACCATATATTTT. Translating gives CASSIYVTGSGNTIYF.

The chain links TRBV19 to TRBJ1-6, with TRBD1 matching over 10 bases. V lost 8 bases, J lost 9 bases, and 4 bases stayed unmatched. Germline CDR1 is LNHDA and CDR2 is SQIVND (reference sequence). The CDR3 length is 13 residues. This CDR3 reads CASGQGVSSPLHF. The CDR3 coding sequence is TGTGCCAGTGGACAGGGGGTTAGTTCACCCCTCCACTTT. Full variable domain (remainder filled in from reference TRBV19 and TRBJ1-6): DGGITQSPKYLFRKEGQNVTLSCEQNLNHDAMYWYRQDPGQGLRLIYYSQIVNDFQKGDIAEGYSVSREKKESFPLTVTSAQKNPTAFYLCASGQGVSSPLHFGNGTRLTVT.

The CDR3 DNA reads TGTGCCAGCAGCAAACCAACAGGGGCCCGGCCTTGCTACACCTTC. Translating it yields CASSKPTGARPCYTF. The V call is TRBV21-1, the J call TRBJ1-2; the table assigns TRBD1, which was not confirmed against the DNA. TRBV21-1 is an annotated pseudogene. This CDR3 region has 15 residues.

V usage is TRBV20-1 and J usage is TRBJ2-4, with D perhaps matching TRBD1 (5 bases). The length of the CDR3 is 15 residues. The ends were cut back, 3 bases at V and 2 bases at J, with 14 bases in the middle. Germline-derived CDR1 and CDR2 are DFQATT and SNEGSKA (reference sequence). The CDR3 is CSASSRRGSKNIQYF. DNA for the CDR3: TGCAGTGCTAGTAGTAGAAGGGGATCCAAAAACATTCAGTACTTC.

The V gene is TRBV20-1, the J gene TRBJ1-1; 7 bases line up with TRBD1. Germline V gives CDR1 DFQATT, CDR2 SNEGSKA (reference sequence). V lost 3 bases, J lost 1 base, and 5 bases stayed unmatched. The CDR3 has 14 residues. This chain's CDR3 is CSASSRTGNTEAFF. The DNA of the CDR3 is TGCAGTGCTAGTTCTCGGACAGGGAACACTGAAGCTTTCTTT.

This chain links TRBV29-1 with TRBJ1-1; D uncertain. The germline V gene has CDR1 SQVTM and CDR2 ANQGSEA. The V and J ends lost 3 bases and 3 bases respectively, with 11 bases between them. The CDR3 runs to 13 residues. In nucleotides, the CDR3 is TGCAGCGTTGACAGAAATGATGACACTGAAGCTTTCTTT. Protein product: CSVDRNDDTEAFF.

The chain recombines TRBV6-5 with TRBJ1-1; D not certain. Trimming left V 7 bases short and J 0 bases short, with 15 bases between. The CDR3 sequence is 15 residues long. CDR1 is MNHEY and CDR2 is SVGAGI in the germline V gene. CDR3 region: CASIGPGILNTEAFF. The DNA for the CDR3 is TGTGCCAGCATTGGACCGGGAATACTGAACACTGAAGCTTTCTTT.

The chain employs TRBV2 and TRBJ1-2, with D perhaps TRBD1 (5 bases). The V gene's germline CDR1 is SNHLY and CDR2 FYNNEI. This CDR3 is built from 13 residues. Trimming shortened V by 7 bases and J by 8 bases, and 17 bases separated the two germline ends. CDR3 sequence: CASTPEGVRGYTF. The CDR3, as DNA: TGTGCCAGCACGCCTGAAGGGGTCAGGGGCTACACCTTC. The full variable domain, in which reference TRBV2 and TRBJ1-2 provide the parts outside the CDR3, is EPEVTQTPSHQVTQMGQEVILRCVPISNHLYFYWYRQILGQKVEFLVSFYNNEISEKSEIFDDQFSVERPDGSNFTLKIRSTKLEDSAMYFCASTPEGVRGYTFGSGTRLTVV.